This TCR beta chain was profiled in a study of OX40 agonist ivuxolimab in advanced cancers. Study-level information: Patients were dosed with the agonistic anti-OX40 (CD134) antibody ivuxolimab.

Data came from immunoSEQ multiplex PCR; TCRdb stores just in-frame clones and leaves some out. The profile shows 75,000 to 95,000 clones, around 80% of them singletons. This clone was counted only a few times. Its antigen is as yet unknown. The length of the CDR3 is 14 residues. The trim removed 4 bases at V and 8 bases at J, leaving 7 bases unmatched. Germline V gene sequence: CDR1 SGHKS, CDR2 YYEKEE (reference sequence). Study results and caveats: More expanded clones were found, on average, in CD8+ than in CD4+ T cells. Patients who responded partially at 0.1-3.0 mg/kg showed clonal expansion ranking among the lowest.

The source was CD4+ or CD8+ T cells sorted from blood, collected in a trial of the OX40 agonist ivuxolimab. The clonotype comes from an adult with an advanced solid tumor such as melanoma, head and neck, liver or kidney cancer. The chain is built from TRBV5-5 and TRBJ1-2; TRBD1 matches 11 bases. CDR3 sequence: CASSRTGGVSGYTF. The CDR3 coding sequence is TGTGCCAGCAGCCGGACAGGGGGCGTGTCGGGCTACACCTTC.